The source of this TCR beta chain is a study of shared clonotypes between healthy human individuals. V gave up 6 bases and J gave up 2 bases; unmatched junction bases: 3. Per the germline V gene, CDR1 is WSHSY and CDR2 is SAAADI. CDR3 size: 14 residues. This clone was seen a single time. Its cognate antigen is unknown. Regarding the study as a whole: Naive subsets usually exceeded memory subsets in estimated richness. Roughly 5% of naive CD4 clonotypes were shared across a few donors. Rarefaction exposed incomplete sorted-subset sequencing despite large depth.

Investigators spread the genomic DNA of each subset evenly over several immunoSEQ plates. TCRdb's table, derived via immunoSEQ multiplex PCR, lists solely in-frame clones and lacks some. The table records a few million clones, 80% to 95% of them present only once. In the naive CD8 group, cells lacked CD45RO and were positively selected for CCR7, so terminally differentiated effector memory CD45RA+ cells were left out. The rearrangement uses TRBV10-2 and TRBJ1-5; 8 nucleotides match TRBD1. This receptor was identified in a man aged 18-30 years in good health. Some clones in this sample may be carry-over from other donors' samples. The sample consisted of naive CD8+ T cells from PBMCs. The DNA for the CDR3 is TGCGCCAGCAGGGACAGGGTCGGCAATCAGCCCCAGCATTTT. This encodes CASRDRVGNQPQHF.